This TCR beta chain was captured by sequencing in a study of identifying expanded T cells in peripheral blood. Findings and limits, study-wide: Variance in clone template counts between approximately two-week samples significantly increased with total template count across all healthy donors.

Only in-frame clones appear in the TCRdb table, and some are missing; sequencing was by immunoSEQ multiplex PCR. The table has around 80,000 clones, about 90% seen once. A remark on this clone: Its antigen is still unknown.

The CDR3 totals 13 residues. V was pared by 6 bases and J by 5 bases, with 10 bases between. Looked up from germline, CDR1 is MGHDK and CDR2 is SYGVNS. The chain joins TRBV25-1 to TRBJ1-4, with no clear D. The TCR sequence derives from a person aged 18 to 75 in good health. Sequenced sample: blood. The DNA for the CDR3 is TGTGCCAGCAGGAGAAGGGAGAATGAAAAACTGTTTTTT. The encoded protein is CASRRRENEKLFF.